These 29 T cell receptor beta chains were all obtained from the same sample, sequenced in a study of blood T cell repertoires in COVID-19. Sequencing used immunoSEQ multiplex PCR; TCRdb keeps in-frame clones, though not all of them. Found here are approximately 140,000 clones, roughly 87% of them singletons; the top ten hold 3.5% to 4.5%. The sequenced sample was peripheral blood. The origin of the receptors is a woman aged 55-69 years with active or convalescent COVID-19.

The chain is built from TRBV6-5 and TRBJ2-7; 9 nucleotides align to TRBD2. CDR3 size: 15 residues. The junction had 7 bases not matched to a gene; V was cut back by 4 bases and J by 3 bases. Germline V gene data show CDR1 as MNHEY and CDR2 as SVGAGI. The CDR3 sequence is CASSSVAGGDYEQYF. CDR3 DNA sequence: TGTGCCAGCAGTTCGGTGGCGGGGGGGGACTACGAGCAGTACTTC.

The J gene is TRBJ1-4, the V gene TRBV7-9, with a weak D call TRBD1 (6 bases). Germline values: CDR1 SEHNR, CDR2 FQNEAQ (reference sequence). The V gene lost 5 bases and the J gene lost 4 bases, with 14 bases spanning the gap. CDR3 length: 15 residues. This chain's CDR3 is CASSPRQVLNEKLFF. The DNA of the CDR3 is TGTGCCAGCAGCCCTCGACAGGTCCTTAATGAAAAACTGTTTTTT.

The chain uses TRBV5-1 and TRBJ2-7, with a possible D match to TRBD1 (6 bases). With 1 base removed from V and 5 bases from J, the gap between germline ends came to 7 bases. Germline V gene data show CDR1 as SGHRS and CDR2 as YFSETQ. The CDR3 is made up of 12 amino acids. The CDR3 DNA reads TGCGCCAGCAGCTTGACAGGGAACGAGCAGTACTTC. As protein: CASSLTGNEQYF.

The V call is TRBV18, the J call TRBJ2-5, with 10 nucleotides matching TRBD1. CDR1 is KGHSH, CDR2 LQKENI, per germline. This CDR3 has 15 amino acids. Germline trimming cut 5 bases from V and 5 bases from J; bases unmatched to any gene: 8. The CDR3 bases are TGTGCCAGCTCATTAGGGACAGGGGATTTGGAGACCCAGTACTTC. Amino acids: CASSLGTGDLETQYF.

The gene calls are TRBV7-2 and TRBJ1-1; possible D gene TRBD1, 6 bases. The CDR3 is 13 amino acids. Germline V gene data show CDR1 as SGHTA and CDR2 as FQGNSA. V lost 4 bases and J 5 bases, leaving 11 bases between the germline ends. DNA for the CDR3: TGTGCCAGCAGCTCCCCACAGGGAACTGAAGCTTTCTTT. It encodes CASSSPQGTEAFF.

The chain uses TRBV10-3 and TRBJ2-2; D ambiguous. Germline V lookup: CDR1 ENHRY, CDR2 SYGVKD. Trimming took 2 bases from V and 1 from J, leaving 5 bases between them. The CDR3 has 14 residues. The CDR3 DNA is TGTGCCATCAGTGAGAGACAGAACACCGGGGAGCTGTTTTTT. Amino acids: CAISERQNTGELFF.

The rearrangement joins TRBV5-1 to TRBJ1-2; D gene ambiguous. Trimming removed 2 bases at V and 0 bases at J, with 14 bases between. Per germline, CDR1 SGHRS and CDR2 YFSETQ. The CDR3 extends over 16 amino acids. This chain's CDR3 is CASSFGRRLANYGYTF. CDR3 DNA sequence: TGCGCCAGCAGCTTTGGGAGGCGCCTAGCTAACTATGGCTACACCTTC. Based on the CDR3 plus reference TRBV5-1 and TRBJ1-2, the full variable domain is KAGVTQTPRYLIKTRGQQVTLSCSPISGHRSVSWYQQTPGQGLQFLFEYFSETQRNKGNFPGRFSGRQFSNSRSEMNVSTLELGDSALYLCASSFGRRLANYGYTFGSGTRLTVV.

The chain has TRBV9 and TRBJ1-5, with a tentative D call TRBD1 (5 bases). V lost 5 bases and J 0 bases, leaving 12 bases between the germline ends. Germline V gene sequence: CDR1 SGDLS, CDR2 YYNGEE. CDR3 length equals 15 residues. CDR3 DNA sequence: TGTGCCAGCAGTACGACAGATTATAGCAATCAGCCCCAGCATTTT. Translated: CASSTTDYSNQPQHF.

The chain recombines TRBV5-5 with TRBJ2-1, with TRBD1 identical over 10 bases. V shed 3 bases, J shed 4 bases, and the junction held 4 bases outside the gene matches. This CDR3 is 15 amino acids long. Germline-derived CDR1 and CDR2 are SGHKS and YYEKEE (reference sequence). The CDR3 here is CASSWGTGVYNEQFF. The CDR3 nucleotides are TGTGCCAGCAGCTGGGGGACAGGGGTTTACAATGAGCAGTTCTTC. The full variable domain, with the rest looked up from reference TRBV5-5 and TRBJ2-1, is DAGVTQSPTHLIKTRGQQVTLRCSPISGHKSVSWYQQVLGQGPQFIFQYYEKEERGRGNFPDRFSARQFPNYSSELNVNALLLGDSALYLCASSWGTGVYNEQFFGPGTRLTVL.

To note about this clone: The identical CDR3 is also encoded by other nucleotide sequences in the sample. V and J are TRBV9 and TRBJ1-1, with 7 bases lining up with TRBD1. Losses at the gene ends were 3 bases for V and 1 base for J; bases not matched to a gene: 0. The CDR3 has 13 amino acids. The germline V gene has CDR1 SGDLS and CDR2 YYNGEE. The CDR3 sequence: CASSGQGNTEAFF. The CDR3 region has the DNA TGTGCCAGCAGCGGACAGGGGAACACTGAAGCTTTCTTT.

The chain employs TRBV19 and TRBJ2-1, with a tentative D call TRBD1 (5 bases). The CDR3 is 15 amino acids. V gave up 2 bases and J gave up 0 bases, with 8 bases separating them. The germline CDR1 and CDR2 sequences are LNHDA and SQIVND (reference sequence). The DNA for the CDR3 is TGTGCCAGTAGTATACAGGGTAGCTCCTACAATGAGCAGTTCTTC. Protein: CASSIQGSSYNEQFF.

This chain uses TRBV30 with TRBJ2-1; D call uncertain. CDR3 size: 11 residues. The V gene lost 0 bases and the J gene lost 10 bases, with 7 bases spanning the gap. The V gene's germline CDR1 is GTSNPN and CDR2 SVGIG (reference sequence). This CDR3 is CAWSVHREQFF. The DNA for the CDR3 is TGTGCCTGGAGTGTACATCGAGAGCAGTTCTTC.

J is TRBJ1-2 and V is TRBV11-2; TRBD1 aligns across 7 bases. CDR3 length: 14 amino acids. The germline CDR1 and CDR2 sequences are SGHAT and FQNNGV. The trim removed 3 bases at V and 4 bases at J, leaving 5 bases unmatched. The CDR3 DNA is TGTGCCAGCAGCTTCAGCCGGGACAGCTATGGCTACACCTTC. Translated: CASSFSRDSYGYTF.

V usage is TRBV3-1 (or the pseudogene TRBV3-2) and J usage is TRBJ2-3; TRBD2 agrees at 8 bases. The CDR3 runs to 15 residues. V dropped 0 bases and J dropped 2; count of bases not matched to a gene: 1. Germline V gives CDR1 LGHDT, CDR2 YNNKEL (reference sequence). CDR3 loop: CASSQDGGVTDTQYF. In nucleotides, the CDR3 is TGTGCCAGCAGCCAAGACGGGGGGGTCACAGATACGCAGTATTTT.

V gene TRBV11-2 combines with J gene TRBJ2-7; TRBD2 agrees at 7 bases. The V gene end was trimmed by 0 bases and the J gene end by 12 bases; junction bases not matched to a gene: 5. The CDR3 consists of 12 residues. Germline CDR1 is SGHAT and CDR2 is FQNNGV. CDR3 protein: CASSLDRQRGYF. In DNA form, the CDR3 reads TGTGCCAGCAGCTTAGATCGGCAGCGGGGGTACTTC.

J is TRBJ2-1 and V is TRBV5-6; 10 bases map to TRBD1. This CDR3 spans 15 amino acids. Germline V lookup: CDR1 SGHDT, CDR2 YYEEEE. The ends lost 5 bases at V and 8 bases at J; junction bases unmatched: 10. The CDR3 reads CASRESTGGWDEQFF. The CDR3 DNA reads TGTGCCAGCAGGGAATCGACAGGGGGCTGGGATGAGCAGTTCTTC.

CDR3 residues: CASSYTVPQETQYF. DNA for the CDR3: TGTGCCAGCAGTTACACAGTGCCCCAAGAGACCCAGTACTTC. This chain connects TRBV6-6 to TRBJ2-5, with unresolved D. Trimming took 2 bases from V and 1 from J, leaving 8 bases between them. CDR3 length equals 14 residues. Germline loops: CDR1 MNHNY, CDR2 SVGAGI (reference sequence).

This rearrangement joins TRBV3-1 (or the pseudogene TRBV3-2) to TRBJ1-4; no clear D. V was pared by 6 bases and J by 4 bases, with 15 bases between. CDR3 length: 15 amino acids. In germline, CDR1 is LGHDT, CDR2 YNNKEL (reference sequence). The CDR3 loop reads CASSSRVARNEKLFF. CDR3 nucleotides: TGTGCCAGCAGTTCCCGTGTGGCCCGTAATGAAAAACTGTTTTTT.

V usage is TRBV30 and J usage is TRBJ1-3; weak D call: TRBD1 (5 bases). The CDR3 extends over 15 amino acids. Per germline, CDR1 GTSNPN and CDR2 SVGIG (reference sequence). The CDR3 sequence is CGAFYGARSGNTIYF. The CDR3 coding sequence is TGTGGCGCTTTTTATGGGGCTCGCTCTGGAAACACCATATATTTT.

The rearrangement links TRBV30 to TRBJ1-2; 9 bases are shared with TRBD1. Germline-derived CDR1 and CDR2 are GTSNPN and SVGIG (reference sequence). V trimming: 0 bases; J trimming: 7 bases; junction bases outside the gene matches: 12. This CDR3 has 16 amino acids. CDR3 DNA: TGTGCCTGGAGTGTCTGGGGGACAGGGCATCTTGGTGGCTACACCTTC. This sequence encodes CAWSVWGTGHLGGYTF.

The gene calls are TRBV2 and TRBJ1-6; D gene unclear. This CDR3 spans 15 amino acids. Trimming removed 7 bases from V and 8 bases from J, with 18 bases in between. CDR1 is SNHLY and CDR2 is FYNNEI in the germline V gene. CDR3 in amino acids: CASKRTGILYSPLHF. CDR3 coding DNA: TGTGCCAGCAAGCGGACGGGAATTCTTTATTCACCCCTCCACTTT. Full variable domain (outside the CDR3, taken from reference TRBV2 and TRBJ1-6): EPEVTQTPSHQVTQMGQEVILRCVPISNHLYFYWYRQILGQKVEFLVSFYNNEISEKSEIFDDQFSVERPDGSNFTLKIRSTKLEDSAMYFCASKRTGILYSPLHFGNGTRLTVT.

The V gene is TRBV27, the J gene TRBJ1-6; perhaps TRBD1 as D (6 bases). This CDR3 spans 15 amino acids. Germline assignment: CDR1 MNHEY and CDR2 SMNVEV (reference sequence). V was clipped by 6 bases and J by 7 bases, with 16 bases between them. DNA for the CDR3: TGTGCCAGCAGACGCGCAGGGGACCAGAATTCACCCCTCCACTTT. Its protein product is CASRRAGDQNSPLHF.

This rearrangement joins TRBV11-3 to TRBJ2-1; D unclear. Trimming took 1 base from V and 3 from J, leaving 10 bases between them. The CDR3 is made up of 15 amino acids. Germline lookup yields CDR1 SGHNT and CDR2 YENEEA. The CDR3 region has the DNA TGTGCCAGCAGCTTAGGTCCTCCGGGCTACAATGAGCAGTTCTTC. Its translation: CASSLGPPGYNEQFF. Based on the CDR3 plus reference TRBV11-3 and TRBJ2-1, the full variable domain is EAGVVQSPRYKIIEKKQPVAFWCNPISGHNTLYWYLQNLGQGPELLIRYENEEAVDDSQLPKDRFSAERLKGVDSTLKIQPAELGDSAVYLCASSLGPPGYNEQFFGPGTRLTVL.

The CDR3 coding sequence is TGTGCCAGCAGCTTAGCCAACAGAGAGACCCAGTACTTC. Amino acid sequence: CASSLANRETQYF. The V gene is TRBV7-2, the J gene TRBJ2-5; D is uncertain. Trimming shortened V by 0 bases and J by 4 bases, and 6 bases separated the two germline ends. Germline V lookup: CDR1 SGHTA, CDR2 FQGNSA. The CDR3 spans 13 residues.

The chain employs TRBV11-2 and TRBJ1-6, with TRBD1 as a possible D gene (5 bases). V lost 0 bases, J lost 9 bases, and 9 bases lay in between. Germline-derived CDR1 and CDR2 are SGHAT and FQNNGV. The CDR3 extends over 14 amino acids. This CDR3 reads CASSLEGGGSPLHF. In DNA, the CDR3 is TGTGCCAGCAGCTTAGAGGGGGGAGGTTCACCCCTCCACTTT. Using reference TRBV11-2 and TRBJ1-6 for the parts outside the CDR3, the full variable domain is EAGVAQSPRYKIIEKRQSVAFWCNPISGHATLYWYQQILGQGPKLLIQFQNNGVVDDSQLPKDRFSAERLKGVDSTLKIQPAKLEDSAVYLCASSLEGGGSPLHFGNGTRLTVT.

The V call is TRBV12-3 or TRBV12-4, the J call TRBJ2-7; tentative D call: TRBD1 (5 bases). This CDR3 is built from 12 residues. The ends were cut back, 4 bases at V and 7 bases at J, with 11 bases in the middle. This CDR3 is CASSSSKGEQYF. The CDR3 nucleotides are TGTGCCAGCAGTTCTTCAAAGGGGGAGCAGTACTTC.

This rearrangement joins TRBV7-2 to TRBJ1-2, with a weak D call TRBD1 (5 bases). The germline CDR1 and CDR2 sequences are SGHTA and FQGNSA. V lost 1 base to trimming and J lost 8 bases, with 14 bases between them. The length of the CDR3 is 14 residues. The CDR3 sequence: CASSLEGQGGGYTF. The DNA for the CDR3 is TGTGCCAGCAGCTTAGAGGGGCAGGGCGGCGGCTACACCTTC.

V gene TRBV30 combines with J gene TRBJ1-2, with 9 bases that match TRBD1. With 2 bases clipped from V and 2 bases from J, the junction kept 12 bases outside the gene matches. Germline V CDR1 and CDR2: GTSNPN, SVGIG (reference sequence). The CDR3 totals 17 residues. The chain's CDR3 is CAWSWTGATRRNYGYTF. DNA of the CDR3: TGTGCCTGGAGTTGGACAGGGGCCACCAGACGAAACTATGGCTACACCTTC.

This chain joins TRBV4-1 and TRBJ1-2, with D possibly matching TRBD1 (5 bases). CDR3 length: 16 amino acids. V lost 5 bases, J lost 5 bases, and 21 bases lay in between. The V gene's germline CDR1 is MGHRA and CDR2 YSYEKL. The CDR3 bases are TGCGCCAGCAGCTCGACGACAGCGTCTTCCCATTATGGCTACACCTTC. It specifies CASSSTTASSHYGYTF.